These T cell receptor beta chains were read from a single sample in a study of T cells in Graves' hyperthyroidism and ophthalmopathy. TCRdb recomputed calls from the multiplex PCR reads with MiXCR, one row per CDR3 protein. The sample has 300,000 to 500,000 distinct CDR3 sequences; over 12% are singletons. Sequences were obtained from blood. All receptors come from a man aged 50-60 years with Graves' ophthalmopathy. The CDR3 runs from the conserved cysteine through the conserved F or W. The D gene is left open where the match is weak. Not every row has a clone size; where given, it reads once, few, many or a size class.

TRBD2	many	TRBV19	TRBJ2-3	TGTGCCAGTAGTGAGCGGGGAATCACAGATACGCAGTATTTT	CASSERGITDTQYF
.	many	TRBV7-2	TRBJ2-1	TGTGCCAGCAGGAGACCGACGGGGGACAATGAGCAGTTCTTC	CASRRPTGDNEQFF
.	many	TRBV7-2	TRBJ2-5	TGTGCCAGCAGCTTAGCTGGAGGGGGCGGGGAGACCCAGTACTTC	CASSLAGGGGETQYF
TRBD2	many	TRBV7-9	TRBJ2-7	TGTGCCAGCAGCTTATCAGGGACGGGAGGACTCTACGAGCAGTACTTC	CASSLSGTGGLYEQYF
.	many	TRBV3-1	TRBJ2-2	TGTGCCAGCAGAACTTGGAGCGGCAACACCGGGGAGCTGTTTTTT	CASRTWSGNTGELFF
.	.	TRBV24-1	TRBJ2-2	TGTGCCACCAGTGGGGACTTGTCAGCCGGGGAGCTGTTTTTT	CATSGDLSAGELFF
.	.	TRBV7-2	TRBJ2-1	TGTGCCAGCAGCTTAGGGCAGGTCAATGCGCAGTTCTTC	CASSLGQVNAQFF
.	.	TRBV20-1	TRBJ1-1	TGCAGTGCTAGAGTGGGAGGGGGAGGCACTGAAGCTTTCTTT	CSARVGGGGTEAFF
.	.	TRBV20-1	TRBJ2-4	TGCAGTGCCCTCAATTCGAGAGTGAGTCAAAACATTCAGTACTTC	CSALNSRVSQNIQYF
.	.	TRBV7-9	TRBJ2-1	TGTGCCAGCAGCTTTCTCGAGGTCCCTAACAATGAGCAGTTCTTC	CASSFLEVPNNEQFF
.	.	TRBV14	TRBJ2-7	TGTGCCCGCAGCCAAGATTCCGGTGGCAGGGGCTACGAGCAGTACTTC	CARSQDSGGRGYEQYF
.	.	TRBV29-1	TRBJ2-5	TGCAGCGTTGAAGATGGGGTTGGGAGGGGGCAGGGGGAGACCCAGTACTTC	CSVEDGVGRGQGETQYF
.	.	TRBV19	TRBJ1-4	TGTGCCAGTAATCACGGAACTAATGAAAAACTGTTTTTT	CASNHGTNEKLFF
.	few	TRBV5-1	TRBJ2-5	TGCGCCAGCAGCTTTCCTCAAGAGACCCAGTACTTC	CASSFPQETQYF
.	few	TRBV2	TRBJ2-1	TGTGCCAGCAAAGAACCCTGGGCTAGCGGAGCGAGGGGGGAGCAGTTCTTC	CASKEPWASGARGEQFF
.	many	TRBV6-5	TRBJ2-7	TGTGCCAGCAGTTACTCGGGCGGGGATACCTACGAGCAGTACTTC	CASSYSGGDTYEQYF
TRBD1	many	TRBV9	TRBJ2-7	TGTGCCAGCAGCGCCCACGGGACAGAGTACGAGCAGTACTTC	CASSAHGTEYEQYF
TRBD1	many	TRBV13	TRBJ2-7	TGTGCCAGCAGCTTCGGGACAGGGTTGCGGGAGCAGTACTTC	CASSFGTGLREQYF